This TCR beta chain stems from a study of shared clonotypes between healthy human individuals. Some clones are missing from TCRdb's copy, which holds only in-frame ones; the method was immunoSEQ multiplex PCR. This table has roughly 700,000 clones, about nine tenths appearing once. This clone appeared a few times. No antigen is known for it. Broader study findings: An expected dependence of interdonor clonotype sharing on sequencing depth was noted. Unshared clonotypes carried lower generation probabilities than those common to all four donors. Depth was large, yet rarefaction showed that sorted-subset sequencing was incomplete. A generally larger estimated richness was seen in naive subsets than in memory subsets.

The germline V and J ends were trimmed by 2 bases and 6 bases, with 14 bases remaining between them. Germline values: CDR1 WNHNN, CDR2 SYGVQD (reference sequence). The CDR3 sequence is 14 residues long. Source material: memory CD8+ T cells from PBMCs. Subset: CD45RO+ cells pooled with CCR7-negative TemRA cells. The V call is TRBV10-1, the J call TRBJ2-7; tentatively, D is TRBD1 (6 bases). This TCR derives from a man younger than 30 in good health. Some clones in this sample may be carry-over from other donors' samples. CDR3 in DNA: TGCGCCAGCAGTGAGGCCCCAGGGGTGGGCGAGCAGTACTTC. Its translation: CASSEAPGVGEQYF.